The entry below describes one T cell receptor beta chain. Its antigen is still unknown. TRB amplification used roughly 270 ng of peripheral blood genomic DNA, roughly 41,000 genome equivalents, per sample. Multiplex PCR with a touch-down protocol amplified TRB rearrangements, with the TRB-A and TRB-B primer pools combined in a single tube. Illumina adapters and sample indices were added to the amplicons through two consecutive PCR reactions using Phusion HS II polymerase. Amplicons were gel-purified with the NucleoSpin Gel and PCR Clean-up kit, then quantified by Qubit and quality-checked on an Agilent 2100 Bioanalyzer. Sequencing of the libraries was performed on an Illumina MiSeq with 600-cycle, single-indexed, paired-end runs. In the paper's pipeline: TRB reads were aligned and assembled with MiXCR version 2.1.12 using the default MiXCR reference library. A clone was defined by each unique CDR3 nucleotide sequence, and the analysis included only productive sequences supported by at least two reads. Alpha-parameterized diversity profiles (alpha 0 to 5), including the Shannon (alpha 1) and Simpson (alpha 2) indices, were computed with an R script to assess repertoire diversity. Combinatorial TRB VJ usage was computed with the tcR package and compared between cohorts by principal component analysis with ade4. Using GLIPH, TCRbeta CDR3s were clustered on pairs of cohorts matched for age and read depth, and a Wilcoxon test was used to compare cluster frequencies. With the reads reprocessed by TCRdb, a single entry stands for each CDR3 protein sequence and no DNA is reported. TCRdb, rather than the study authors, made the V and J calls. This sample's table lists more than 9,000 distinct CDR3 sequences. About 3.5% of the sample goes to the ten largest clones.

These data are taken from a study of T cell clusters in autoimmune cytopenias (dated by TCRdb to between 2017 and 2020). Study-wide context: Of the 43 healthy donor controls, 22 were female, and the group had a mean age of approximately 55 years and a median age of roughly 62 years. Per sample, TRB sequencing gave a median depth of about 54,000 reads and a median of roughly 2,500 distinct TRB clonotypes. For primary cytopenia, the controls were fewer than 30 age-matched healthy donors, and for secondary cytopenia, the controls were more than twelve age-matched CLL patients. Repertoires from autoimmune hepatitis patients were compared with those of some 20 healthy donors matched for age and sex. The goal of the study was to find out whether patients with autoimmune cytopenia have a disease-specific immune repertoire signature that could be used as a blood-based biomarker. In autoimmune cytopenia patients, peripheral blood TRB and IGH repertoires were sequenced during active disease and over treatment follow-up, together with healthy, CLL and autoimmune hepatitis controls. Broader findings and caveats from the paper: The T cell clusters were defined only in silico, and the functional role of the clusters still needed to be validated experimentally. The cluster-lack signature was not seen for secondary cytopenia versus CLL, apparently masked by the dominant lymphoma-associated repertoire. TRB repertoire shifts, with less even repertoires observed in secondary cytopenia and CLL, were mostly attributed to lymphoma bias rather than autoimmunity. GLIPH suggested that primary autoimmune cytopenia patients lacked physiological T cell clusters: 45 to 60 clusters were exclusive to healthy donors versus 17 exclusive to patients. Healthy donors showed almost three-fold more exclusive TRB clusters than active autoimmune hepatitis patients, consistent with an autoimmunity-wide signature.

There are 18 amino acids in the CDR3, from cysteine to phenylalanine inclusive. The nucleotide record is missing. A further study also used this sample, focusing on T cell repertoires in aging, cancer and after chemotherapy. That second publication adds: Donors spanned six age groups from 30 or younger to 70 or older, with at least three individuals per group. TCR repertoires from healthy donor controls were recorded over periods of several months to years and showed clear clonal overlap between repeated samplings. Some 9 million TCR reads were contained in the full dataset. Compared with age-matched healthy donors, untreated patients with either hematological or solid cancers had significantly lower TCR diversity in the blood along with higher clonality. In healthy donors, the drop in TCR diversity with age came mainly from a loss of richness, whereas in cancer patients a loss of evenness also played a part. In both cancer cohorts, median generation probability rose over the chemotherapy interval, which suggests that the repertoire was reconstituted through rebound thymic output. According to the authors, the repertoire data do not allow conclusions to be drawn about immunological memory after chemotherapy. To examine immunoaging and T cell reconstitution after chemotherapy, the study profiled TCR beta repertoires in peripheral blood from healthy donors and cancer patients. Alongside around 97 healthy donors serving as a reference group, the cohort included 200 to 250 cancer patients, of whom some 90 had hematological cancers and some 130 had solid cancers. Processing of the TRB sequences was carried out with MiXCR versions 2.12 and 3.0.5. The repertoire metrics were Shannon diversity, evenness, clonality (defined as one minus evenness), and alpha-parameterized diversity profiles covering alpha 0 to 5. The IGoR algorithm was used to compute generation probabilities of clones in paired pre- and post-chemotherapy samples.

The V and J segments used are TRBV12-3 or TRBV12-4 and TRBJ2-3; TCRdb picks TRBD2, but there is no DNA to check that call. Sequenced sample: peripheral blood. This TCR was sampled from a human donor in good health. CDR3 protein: CASIISTGFSGRTDTQYF.